The 22 T cell receptor beta chains given below trace back to one sample, sequenced in a study of T cell responses to AZD1222 COVID-19 vaccine. The protocol was immunoSEQ multiplex PCR, while the TCRdb copy is restricted to in-frame clones and leaves out a portion. Of 100,000 or so clones listed, 82% are singletons. The sample consisted of peripheral blood, taken on day 0 of AZD1222 vaccination. The receptors were gathered from an adult in good health.

This chain joins TRBV4-3 and TRBJ1-1; D is uncertain. V lost 1 base to trimming and J lost 2 bases, with 11 bases between them. The CDR3 consists of 15 residues. Germline V gives CDR1 LGHNA, CDR2 YSLEER. As DNA, the CDR3 is TGCGCCAGCAGCCAAGTCCTCTGGGGAAACACTGAAGCTTTCTTT. It is translated as CASSQVLWGNTEAFF.

The chain has TRBV19 and TRBJ1-1, with a tentative D call TRBD1 (6 bases). The germline V gene has CDR1 LNHDA and CDR2 SQIVND (reference sequence). The V gene lost 3 bases and the J gene lost 0 bases, with 8 bases spanning the gap. The CDR3 runs to 14 residues. CDR3 sequence (DNA): TGTGCCAGTAGTATCACAGGGTTGAACACTGAAGCTTTCTTT. Translated: CASSITGLNTEAFF.

This chain joins TRBV25-1 and TRBJ1-2; D is undetermined. Trimming cost V 3 bases and J 8 bases, with 13 bases left between them. Germline V gene lookup returns CDR1 MGHDK and CDR2 SYGVNS. CDR3 length equals 13 residues. The DNA for the CDR3 is TGTGCCAGCAGTGAGACGACTTATAGGGGCTACACCTTC. Residues: CASSETTYRGYTF.

The chain carries TRBV7-9 and TRBJ2-1; TRBD2 matches at 10 bases. Per germline, CDR1 SEHNR and CDR2 FQNEAQ (reference sequence). The CDR3 is made up of 14 amino acids. V was clipped by 5 bases and J by 10 bases; unmatched bases: 8. The CDR3 loop reads CASSPGTSVREQFF. The CDR3 nucleotides are TGTGCCAGCAGCCCCGGGACTAGCGTTCGCGAGCAGTTCTTC. Filled out from reference TRBV7-9 and TRBJ2-1, the complete variable domain reads DTGVSQNPRHKITKRGQNVTFRCDPISEHNRLYWYRQTLGQGPEFLTYFQNEAQLEKSRLLSDRFSAERPKGSFSTLEIQRTEQGDSAMYLCASSPGTSVREQFFGPGTRLTVL.

V and J are TRBV10-3 and TRBJ2-2, with a possible D match to TRBD2 (5 bases). The CDR3 totals 14 residues. Trimming pared 4 bases from V and 2 bases from J, leaving 8 bases between. Germline CDR1 and CDR2: ENHRY and SYGVKD. In DNA form, the CDR3 reads TGTGCCATCAGTGGCGGACTTAACACCGGGGAGCTGTTTTTT. Amino acid sequence: CAISGGLNTGELFF.

The chain links TRBV15 to TRBJ1-6; D not resolved. This CDR3 comprises 16 residues. Germline lookup yields CDR1 LNHNV and CDR2 YYDKDF (reference sequence). The V end was cut by 1 base, the J end by 0 bases, with 7 bases between. CDR3 region: CATSRGGSSYNSPLHF. The CDR3 region has the DNA TGTGCCACCAGCAGAGGGGGTAGCTCCTATAATTCACCCCTCCACTTT.

This chain connects TRBV19 to TRBJ1-2, with unresolved D. Germline assignment: CDR1 LNHDA and CDR2 SQIVND (reference sequence). The CDR3 has 12 amino acids. The V end lost 4 bases, the J end lost 7 bases, and 10 bases lay between the germline ends. CDR3 coding DNA: TGTGCCAGTAGTACCCGGGGAGCTGGCTACACCTTC. Translation: CASSTRGAGYTF.

This clone was counted only a few times. This chain connects TRBV7-9 to TRBJ2-2, with D perhaps given as TRBD1 or TRBD2 (6 bases each). This CDR3 contains 15 residues. Between the trimmed V and J ends, which lost 4 bases and 0 bases, there was a span of 9 bases. CDR1 and CDR2 (germline): SEHNR, FQNEAQ (reference sequence). The DNA for the CDR3 is TGTGCCAGCAGCTGGGGGGCGTCGAACACCGGGGAGCTGTTTTTT. Translation gives CASSWGASNTGELFF. The whole variable domain, filled in from reference TRBV7-9 and TRBJ2-2, reads DTGVSQNPRHKITKRGQNVTFRCDPISEHNRLYWYRQTLGQGPEFLTYFQNEAQLEKSRLLSDRFSAERPKGSFSTLEIQRTEQGDSAMYLCASSWGASNTGELFFGEGSRLTVL.

J is TRBJ2-7 and V is TRBV30; D perhaps matches TRBD2 (6 bases). CDR3 size: 15 residues. Germline CDR1 GTSNPN, CDR2 SVGIG (reference sequence). Deletions cut 4 bases from V and 2 bases from J, with 18 bases between. The CDR3 loop is CAWTLPRGGTYEQYF. Here the CDR3 DNA reads TGTGCCTGGACCCTACCGAGGGGAGGCACCTACGAGCAGTACTTC.

The V gene is TRBV3-1 (or the pseudogene TRBV3-2), the J gene TRBJ1-3, with 7 bases aligning to TRBD1. The CDR3 sequence is 17 residues long. With 6 bases clipped from V and 4 bases from J, the junction kept 15 bases outside the gene matches. The V gene's germline CDR1 is LGHDT and CDR2 YNNKEL (reference sequence). The CDR3: CASSADRDWRWGNTIYF. In DNA, the CDR3 is TGTGCCAGCAGTGCAGACAGGGACTGGCGGTGGGGAAACACCATATATTTT.

This clone was picked up a small number of times. The genes are TRBV6-2 or TRBV6-3 and TRBJ1-5; TRBD1 matches at 7 bases. V shed 6 bases and J 4 bases; nucleotides not matched to a gene: 6. The CDR3 sequence is 14 residues long. Germline-derived CDR1 and CDR2 are MNHEY and SVGEGT. As DNA, the CDR3 is TGTGCCAGCAGCCGCGGGACAGTGAATCAGCCCCAGCATTTT. It specifies CASSRGTVNQPQHF.

This clone was found a few times. The chain has TRBV18 and TRBJ1-1, with a possible D match to TRBD1 (5 bases). The CDR3 is 16 residues long. From germline, CDR1 is KGHSH and CDR2 LQKENI. V was pared by 3 bases and J by 6 bases, with 20 bases between. The CDR3 reads CASSPLPGQPGAEAFF. CDR3 nucleotide sequence: TGTGCCAGCTCACCTTTACCAGGACAACCTGGCGCTGAAGCTTTCTTT.

V usage is TRBV14 and J usage is TRBJ2-2; 14 nucleotides agree with TRBD2. CDR1 and CDR2 from the germline V gene are SGHDN and FVKESK. V was pared by 4 bases and J by 5 bases, with 3 bases of the junction left unmatched. This CDR3 is 16 amino acids long. CDR3 sequence (DNA): TGTGCCAGCAGCCCCGGACTAGCGGGGGGTACCGGGGAGCTGTTTTTT. The encoded protein is CASSPGLAGGTGELFF.

The rearrangement links TRBV11-3 to TRBJ1-1, with 7 positions matching TRBD1. V trimming: 5 bases; J trimming: 5 bases; junction bases outside the gene matches: 5. There are 13 residues in the CDR3. The germline V gene encodes CDR1 SGHNT and CDR2 YENEEA. CDR3 bases: TGTGCCAGCAGCCAGGGGGGGGAGACTGAAGCTTTCTTT. Its translation: CASSQGGETEAFF.

This chain connects TRBV5-4 to TRBJ2-1; 11 nucleotides match TRBD2. The CDR3 has 15 residues. With 6 bases clipped from V and 5 bases from J, the junction kept 7 bases outside the gene matches. CDR1 and CDR2 from the germline V gene are SGHNT and YYREEE (reference sequence). Written as DNA, the CDR3 is TGTGCCAGCAACAAGGGACTAGCGGAAAACAATGAGCAGTTCTTC. Translating gives CASNKGLAENNEQFF.

This clone was counted a single time. The chain recombines TRBV19 with TRBJ1-1; no definite D call. The germline V and J ends were trimmed by 10 bases and 2 bases, with 17 bases remaining between them. The CDR3 has 14 residues. The germline V gene has CDR1 LNHDA and CDR2 SQIVND (reference sequence). CDR3 in amino acids: CATMMWGLNTEAFF. The CDR3 DNA follows: TGTGCCACGATGATGTGGGGTCTTAACACTGAAGCTTTCTTT.

CDR3: CASTVFFGNTIYF. CDR3 sequence (DNA): TGTGCCAGCACCGTGTTTTTTGGAAACACCATATATTTT. The rearrangement uses TRBV19 and TRBJ1-3; no definite D call. The CDR3 consists of 13 residues. V shed 9 bases and J shed 3 bases, with 12 bases lying between them. CDR1 LNHDA and CDR2 SQIVND come from the germline V gene (reference sequence).

The chain carries TRBV5-1 and TRBJ1-2; tentatively, D is TRBD1 (6 bases). Germline values: CDR1 SGHRS, CDR2 YFSETQ. The CDR3 consists of 14 residues. Trimming pared 1 base from V and 6 bases from J, leaving 13 bases between. CDR3 sequence (DNA): TGCGCCAGCAGCTTGTTCCCAGGGGACGATGGCTACACCTTC. Its protein product is CASSLFPGDDGYTF.

The genes are TRBV7-9 and TRBJ2-7; a possible D gene is TRBD1 (6 bases). The CDR3 length is 13 residues. Germline V gives CDR1 SEHNR, CDR2 FQNEAQ (reference sequence). The V gene lost 5 bases and the J gene lost 0 bases, with 8 bases spanning the gap. As DNA, the CDR3 is TGTGCCAGCAGCAACAGGGACTCCTACGAGCAGTACTTC. Translating gives CASSNRDSYEQYF.

The CDR3 DNA reads TGTGCCAGCTCACTGACGGAGAGAGAAGGCTACACCTTC. Translation: CASSLTEREGYTF. This chain joins TRBV18 and TRBJ1-2; D is unclear. V lost 4 bases, J lost 8 bases, and 14 bases lay in between. CDR3 length: 13 amino acids. The germline V gene has CDR1 KGHSH and CDR2 LQKENI.

The table lists this clone with a count of one. V and J are TRBV7-9 and TRBJ1-2; no definite D call. V was shortened by 5 bases and J by 1 base, with 11 bases between the two germline ends. The CDR3 is 14 residues long. Germline V lookup: CDR1 SEHNR, CDR2 FQNEAQ (reference sequence). For the CDR3, the DNA is TGTGCCAGCAGCCCCTCCTTGAGTAACTATGGCTACACCTTC. Encoded protein: CASSPSLSNYGYTF.

This chain links TRBV27 with TRBJ2-7; D is perhaps TRBD1 (5 bases). CDR3 length: 15 residues. CDR1 is MNHEY and CDR2 is SMNVEV in the germline V gene (reference sequence). Trimming took 6 bases from V and 4 from J, leaving 19 bases between them. The CDR3 bases are TGTGCCAGCAGCTACAGGTCAGTGGGGTGGTACGAGCAGTACTTC. Its protein product is CASSYRSVGWYEQYF.